This passage covers 28 T cell receptor beta chains from one sample sequenced in a study of CD8 T cells in ankylosing spondylitis. TCRdb processed the 5' RACE reads anew with MiXCR; each CDR3 protein has one entry. The sample lists some 200,000 distinct CDR3 sequences, roughly 24% occurring once. Sequences were obtained from blood, either unsorted or a sorted T cell fraction (not recorded which). The receptor source for this set is a male donor with ankylosing spondylitis or in good health (not recorded which).

The V call is TRBV6-6, the J call TRBJ2-7; no clear D. Germline V gene sequence: CDR1 MNHNY, CDR2 SVGAGI (reference sequence). The CDR3 length is 13 residues. V was pared by 7 bases and J by 4 bases, with 14 bases between. The CDR3 loop is CASTEAQFYEQYF. CDR3 nucleotides: TGTGCCAGCACCGAGGCCCAGTTTTACGAGCAGTACTTC.

The chain combines TRBV18 with TRBJ2-3, with D hard to call. The CDR3 sequence is 12 residues long. From germline, CDR1 is KGHSH and CDR2 LQKENI. Trimming left V 3 bases short and J 3 bases short, with 4 bases between. CDR3 protein: CASSPQTDTQYF. DNA of the CDR3: TGTGCCAGCTCACCCCAAACAGATACGCAGTATTTT.

The CDR3 DNA follows: TGTGCCAGCAGCAAGGGACTAGCGAGGCTGGAGCAGTTCTTC. Translating it yields CASSKGLARLEQFF. The V and J genes are TRBV7-9 and TRBJ2-1; TRBD2 matches 10 bases. The germline CDR1 and CDR2 sequences are SEHNR and FQNEAQ (reference sequence). The CDR3 has 14 residues. The ends lost 5 bases at V and 10 bases at J; junction bases unmatched: 8.

On this clonotype itself: Given a much more abundant clone one base away, this may be a read error. The genes are TRBV12-3 or TRBV12-4 and TRBJ2-6, with a possible D match to TRBD1 (6 bases). The CDR3 has 16 amino acids. The CDR3 region has the DNA TGTTCCAGCACCCCATTCAGACAGGCTGGGGCCAACGTCCTGACTTTC. Translated: CSSTPFRQAGANVLTF.

V usage is TRBV5-1 and J usage is TRBJ2-4; tentative D call: TRBD2 (6 bases). The ends were cut back, 0 bases at V and 7 bases at J, with 11 bases in the middle. Germline CDR1 reads SGHRS; CDR2 reads YFSETQ. There are 14 residues in the CDR3. CDR3 DNA sequence: TGCGCCAGCAGCTTGGCCGGAGGGGATAACATTCAGTACTTC. Amino acids: CASSLAGGDNIQYF.

This clonotype was detected ten times or more. The chain is built from TRBV7-2 and TRBJ2-5, with 7 nucleotides matching TRBD2. Germline CDR1 reads SGHTA; CDR2 reads FQGNSA. There are 15 residues in the CDR3. J gave up 2 bases and V 1 base, and 4 bases lay outside the gene matches. CDR3 nucleotides: TGTGCCAGCAGCTTAGGGGGCGGGGGACAAGAGACCCAGTACTTC. Amino acid sequence: CASSLGGGGQETQYF.

This clonotype came up many times. This chain joins TRBV12-3 or TRBV12-4 and TRBJ2-2, with 10 bases identical to TRBD2. Trimming removed 5 bases from V and 3 bases from J; junction bases left unmatched: 12. CDR3 length: 18 amino acids. CDR3 DNA sequence: TGTGCCAGCAGTCCTGGCGGGCTAGCGGGAGTCGACACCGGGGAGCTGTTTTTT. This encodes CASSPGGLAGVDTGELFF.

The sample holds many counts of this clonotype. Here the CDR3 reads CASSYSTGREKLFF. CDR3 DNA: TGTGCCAGCAGTTACTCGACAGGGAGGGAAAAACTGTTTTTT. The chain links TRBV6-5 to TRBJ1-4, with TRBD1 identical over 7 bases. The CDR3 has 14 residues. The junction had 3 bases not matched to a gene; V was cut back by 0 bases and J by 8 bases. Germline values: CDR1 MNHEY, CDR2 SVGAGI.

The genes are TRBV29-1 and TRBJ2-5; D is unresolved. Trimming removed 6 bases at V and 1 base at J, with 12 bases between. Germline V lookup: CDR1 SQVTM, CDR2 ANQGSEA. The CDR3 has 13 amino acids. Written as DNA, the CDR3 is TGCAGCGTCGAACCTAGAGTCCAAGAGACCCAGTACTTC. It translates to CSVEPRVQETQYF.

This clonotype occurred many times. V usage is TRBV11-2 and J usage is TRBJ2-1; weak D call: TRBD2 (5 bases). The CDR3 is 16 amino acids. Looked up from germline, CDR1 is SGHAT and CDR2 is FQNNGV. V lost 5 bases and J 1 base, leaving 15 bases between the germline ends. DNA for the CDR3: TGTGCCAGCAGCCGCAGTCCAGCGGATTCCTACAATGAGCAGTTCTTC. It specifies CASSRSPADSYNEQFF.

The table lists this clonotype with many counts. The V call is TRBV24-1, the J call TRBJ2-5, with 8 positions matching TRBD1. V lost 3 bases and J lost 1; bases outside the gene matches: 3. The CDR3 spans 15 residues. The V gene's germline CDR1 is KGHDR and CDR2 SFDVKD. The CDR3 protein is CATSDPGQGQETQYF. In nucleotides, the CDR3 is TGTGCCACCAGTGATCCTGGACAGGGCCAAGAGACCCAGTACTTC.

This clonotype was picked up a small number of times. This chain links TRBV12-3 or TRBV12-4 with TRBJ2-7; 7 bases are a match to TRBD1. This CDR3 is 13 amino acids long. J lost 4 bases, V lost 5 bases, and 5 bases had no gene match. CDR3: CASSVDRSYEQYF. The CDR3 region has the DNA TGTGCCAGCAGTGTGGACAGGAGTTACGAGCAGTACTTC.

Worth noting for this clonotype: One end of the junction does not line up with germline, which may come from a read error. The chain has TRBV20-1 and TRBJ2-1; D may correspond to TRBD1 or TRBD2 (6 bases each). The CDR3 length is 16 residues. Germline V gene sequence: CDR1 DFQATT, CDR2 SNEGSKA (reference sequence). Written as DNA, the CDR3 is TGCTGTGCCAGGGGCCTTGCTGCGGGGCCCTACAATGAGCAGTTCTTC. It codes for CCARGLAAGPYNEQFF.

The chain has TRBV30 and TRBJ2-7; D is unresolved. Per germline, CDR1 GTSNPN and CDR2 SVGIG (reference sequence). V lost 8 bases to trimming and J lost 6 bases, with 20 bases between them. CDR3 length equals 13 residues. In nucleotides, the CDR3 is TGTGCCATCGGCCCCGCGGTCCCCTGCGAGCAGTACTTC. Translated: CAIGPAVPCEQYF.

This clonotype appeared many times. The V and J genes are TRBV5-1 and TRBJ2-5; tentatively, D is TRBD1 or TRBD2 (5 bases each). The germline CDR1 and CDR2 sequences are SGHRS and YFSETQ. Trimming removed 0 bases from V and 5 bases from J, with 14 bases in between. This CDR3 is built from 15 residues. Here the CDR3 reads CASSLASDRGETQYF. The DNA for the CDR3 is TGCGCCAGCAGCTTGGCCAGCGACAGAGGGGAGACCCAGTACTTC.

This clonotype was recorded many times. The rearrangement joins TRBV29-1 to TRBJ2-4, with TRBD2 matching over 9 bases. Germline values: CDR1 SQVTM, CDR2 ANQGSEA. The CDR3 loop spans 12 amino acids. Trimming removed 4 bases from V and 14 bases from J; junction bases left unmatched: 9. The CDR3 here is CSVVVAGEGEYF. The CDR3 bases are TGCAGCGTTGTGGTAGCGGGAGAAGGAGAGTACTTC.

This clonotype was picked up a small number of times. The rearrangement joins TRBV15 to TRBJ2-5, with 8 bases matching TRBD1. This CDR3 comprises 13 residues. The V segment lost 0 bases and the J segment 13 bases; nucleotides outside the gene matches: 7. CDR1 is LNHNV and CDR2 is YYDKDF in the germline V gene (reference sequence). The CDR3: CATSRDFGTGGYF. CDR3 nucleotide sequence: TGTGCCACCAGCAGAGATTTCGGAACAGGGGGGTACTTC.

This clonotype came up many times. The chain recombines TRBV25-1 with TRBJ2-1, with 7 bases fitting TRBD1. Trimming at V came to 5 bases and at J to 6 bases, leaving 7 bases not matched to a gene. Looked up from germline, CDR1 is MGHDK and CDR2 is SYGVNS. The CDR3 is 14 residues long. CDR3 protein: CASSQINRGNEQFF. CDR3 bases: TGTGCCAGCAGTCAAATCAACAGGGGCAATGAGCAGTTCTTC. The complete variable domain, with remaining parts taken from reference TRBV25-1 and TRBJ2-1, reads EADIYQTPRYLVIGTGKKITLECSQTMGHDKMYWYQQDPGMELHLIHYSYGVNSTEKGDLSSESTVSRIRTEHFPLTLESARPSHTSQYLCASSQINRGNEQFFGPGTRLTVL.

This clonotype was counted at least ten times. This sequence joins TRBV4-2 and TRBJ1-5; 9 positions match TRBD1. The CDR3 has 15 residues. Germline values: CDR1 LGHNA, CDR2 YNFKEQ. J was trimmed by 1 base and V by 3 bases; bases with no gene match: 1. The CDR3 sequence: CASSQGQGSNQPQHF. In nucleotides, the CDR3 is TGTGCCAGCAGCCAGGGACAGGGAAGCAATCAGCCCCAGCATTTT.

This clonotype has ten or more counts. This rearrangement joins TRBV4-2 to TRBJ2-2; 7 bases map to TRBD2. The CDR3 has 15 residues. V was pared by 3 bases and J by 1 base, with 2 bases of the junction left unmatched. CDR1 is LGHNA and CDR2 is YNFKEQ in the germline V gene. The CDR3 DNA reads TGTGCCAGCAGCCAGGCTAGCGGGAACACCGGGGAGCTGTTTTTT. Residues: CASSQASGNTGELFF.

This clonotype occurred a few times. The chain couples TRBV5-1 to TRBJ2-6; D remains ambiguous. This CDR3 comprises 14 residues. Germline V gives CDR1 SGHRS, CDR2 YFSETQ. V lost 6 bases and J lost 1, with 8 bases in between. The CDR3 sequence: CASKLVSGANVLTF. CDR3 nucleotide sequence: TGCGCCAGCAAACTCGTTTCTGGGGCCAACGTCCTGACTTTC.

J is TRBJ2-7 and V is TRBV10-3, with D perhaps matching TRBD2 (6 bases). The CDR3 totals 13 residues. Trimming cost V 5 bases and J 4 bases, with 12 bases left between them. The germline V gene has CDR1 ENHRY and CDR2 SYGVKD. The CDR3 protein is CAISPLREYEQYF. CDR3 coding DNA: TGTGCCATCAGTCCGCTTCGGGAGTACGAGCAGTACTTC.

This clonotype is classed as medium-sized. This chain links TRBV29-1 with TRBJ2-5, with TRBD1 matching over 8 bases. The CDR3 covers 13 residues. Germline lookup yields CDR1 SQVTM and CDR2 ANQGSEA. The V and J ends lost 4 bases and 6 bases, in that order; junction bases with no gene match: 7. The CDR3: CSVGTGSAQTQYF. CDR3 DNA sequence: TGCAGCGTTGGGACAGGGTCGGCGCAGACCCAGTACTTC. The entire variable domain, with the rest obtained from reference TRBV29-1 and TRBJ2-5, is as follows: SAVISQKPSRDICQRGTSLTIQCQVDSQVTMMFWYRQQPGQSLTLIATANQGSEATYESGFVIDKFPISRPNLTFSTLTVSNMSPEDSSIYLCSVGTGSAQTQYFGPGTRLLVL.

This clonotype was counted ten times or more. The J gene is TRBJ2-4, the V gene TRBV20-1; D gene unclear. Trimming took 5 bases from V and 0 from J, leaving 11 bases between them. Germline CDR1 and CDR2: DFQATT and SNEGSKA (reference sequence). The CDR3 contains 14 residues. CDR3 sequence: CSAQIGLAKNIQYF. CDR3 sequence (DNA): TGCAGTGCTCAAATCGGCCTAGCCAAAAACATTCAGTACTTC.

Ten or more counts support this clonotype. The chain carries TRBV5-1 and TRBJ2-5; D gene ambiguous. Trimming pared 1 base from V and 3 bases from J, leaving 13 bases between. The CDR3 spans 15 residues. CDR1 SGHRS and CDR2 YFSETQ come from the germline V gene. CDR3 sequence: CASSLSLRAEETQYF. The CDR3 nucleotides are TGCGCCAGCAGCTTGAGTTTAAGGGCAGAAGAGACCCAGTACTTC.

This clonotype came up many times. The chain combines TRBV6-5 with TRBJ1-5, with D hard to call. CDR3 length: 17 residues. V shed 4 bases and J shed 4 bases, with 20 bases lying between them. Germline CDR1 is MNHEY and CDR2 is SVGAGI. In DNA, the CDR3 is TGTGCCAGCAGTTTTACCTTTTTAAAGCCCCCAAATCAGCCCCAGCATTTT. This encodes CASSFTFLKPPNQPQHF.

This clonotype was counted only a few times. The genes are TRBV29-1 and TRBJ2-7; 9 bases agree with TRBD2. V was pared by 4 bases and J by 4 bases, with 23 bases of the junction left unmatched. The length of the CDR3 is 19 residues. Germline loops: CDR1 SQVTM, CDR2 ANQGSEA. The CDR3 coding sequence is TGCAGCGTTGTTGAGGGCGGGAGGGCTTCAGCTAAGAGTCTATACGAGCAGTACTTC. This translates into CSVVEGGRASAKSLYEQYF.

This clonotype was observed at least ten times. J is TRBJ2-2 and V is TRBV6-5; 13 bases match TRBD2. With V trimmed by 2 bases and J by 4 bases, 7 bases remained unmatched. The length of the CDR3 is 18 residues. Germline V gene sequence: CDR1 MNHEY, CDR2 SVGAGI. The DNA of the CDR3 is TGTGCCAGCAGTTACGCGGGACTAGCGGGATGGAGCACCGGGGAGCTGTTTTTT. Its translation: CASSYAGLAGWSTGELFF.